The present T cell receptor (beta chain) was sequenced within a study of blood T cell repertoires in COVID-19. Assay used: immunoSEQ multiplex PCR; TCRdb lists only in-frame clones, some missing. Of 130,000 or so clones listed, 88% are singletons. V lost 5 bases and J 6 bases, leaving 20 bases between the germline ends. Per germline, CDR1 SGHVS and CDR2 FNYEAQ. The CDR3 consists of 16 residues. Input material: peripheral blood. The sequence derives from a man between 60 and 70 years old with active or convalescent COVID-19. The chain joins TRBV7-6 to TRBJ2-1, with D possibly TRBD2 on 5 matching bases. DNA for the CDR3: TGTGCCAGCAGCCCCATGGCGACTACCACCACCAATGAGCAGTTCTTC. It specifies CASSPMATTTTNEQFF.